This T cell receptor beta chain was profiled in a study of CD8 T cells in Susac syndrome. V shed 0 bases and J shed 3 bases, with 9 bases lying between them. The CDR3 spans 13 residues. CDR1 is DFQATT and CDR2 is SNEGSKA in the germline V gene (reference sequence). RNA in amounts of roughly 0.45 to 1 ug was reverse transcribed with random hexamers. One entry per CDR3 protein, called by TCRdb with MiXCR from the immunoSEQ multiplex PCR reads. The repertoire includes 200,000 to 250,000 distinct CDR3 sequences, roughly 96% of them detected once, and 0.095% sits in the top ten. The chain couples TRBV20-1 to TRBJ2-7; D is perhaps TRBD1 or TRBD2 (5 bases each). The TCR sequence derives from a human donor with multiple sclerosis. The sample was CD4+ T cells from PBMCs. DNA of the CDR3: TGCAGTGCTAGAGATCGGGACGACTACGAGCAGTACTTC. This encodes CSARDRDDYEQYF.